These 6 T cell receptor beta chains were all obtained from the same sample, sequenced in a study of T cell responses to AZD1222 COVID-19 vaccine. The repertoire was sequenced with immunoSEQ multiplex PCR; TCRdb's copy has only in-frame clones and lacks some. The data contain about 81,000 clones, approximately 83% of them singletons. This material consisted of peripheral blood, taken 28 days after the second AZD1222 dose. All receptors derive from an adult who received the AZD1222 COVID-19 vaccine.

This clone came up once. The rearrangement links TRBV27 to TRBJ2-5, with a weak D call TRBD1 (6 bases). CDR1 MNHEY and CDR2 SMNVEV come from the germline V gene (reference sequence). The CDR3 runs to 14 residues. The ends were cut back, 3 bases at V and 5 bases at J, with 13 bases in the middle. CDR3 protein: CASSFWGPRETQYF. CDR3 sequence (DNA): TGTGCCAGCAGTTTTTGGGGGCCCCGGGAGACCCAGTACTTC.

The chain combines TRBV18 with TRBJ1-4, with TRBD1 identical over 10 bases. J was trimmed by 6 bases and V by 3 bases; bases with no gene match: 1. The CDR3 spans 14 residues. Germline V gene lookup returns CDR1 KGHSH and CDR2 LQKENI. The chain's CDR3 is CASSPGTGDEKLFF. CDR3 DNA: TGTGCCAGCTCACCGGGGACAGGGGATGAAAAACTGTTTTTT.

The chain couples TRBV28 to TRBJ2-7; either TRBD1 or TRBD2 may supply D (5 bases each). CDR1 MDHEN and CDR2 SYDVKM come from the germline V gene. V dropped 1 base and J dropped 6 bases, with 10 bases sitting between them. This CDR3 has 13 amino acids. CDR3 DNA: TGTGCCAGCAGTTTATTCAGGGACCCCGAGCAGTACTTC. Translation gives CASSLFRDPEQYF. Filled out from reference TRBV28 and TRBJ2-7, the complete variable domain reads DVKVTQSSRYLVKRTGEKVFLECVQDMDHENMFWYRQDPGLGLRLIYFSYDVKMKEKGDIPEGYSVSREKKERFSLILESASTNQTSMYLCASSLFRDPEQYFGPGTRLTVT.

This clone has a single count. The chain uses TRBV4-3 and TRBJ2-7; no reliable D call. There are 15 residues in the CDR3. Trimming removed 4 bases from V and 2 bases from J, with 15 bases in between. Germline CDR1 is LGHNA and CDR2 is YSLEER. The CDR3 spells CASSLGPGVTYEQYF. CDR3 bases: TGCGCCAGCAGCCTTGGGCCAGGTGTGACCTACGAGCAGTACTTC.

V gene TRBV6-5 combines with J gene TRBJ1-2, with TRBD1 matching 10 bases. With 7 bases clipped from V and 6 bases from J, the junction kept 8 bases outside the gene matches. The CDR3 contains 14 residues. Germline values: CDR1 MNHEY, CDR2 SVGAGI. CDR3 DNA: TGTGCCAGCATACTCGACAGGGGGCGAGATGGCTACACCTTC. Translated, it gives CASILDRGRDGYTF.

The V gene is TRBV9, the J gene TRBJ1-3; D remains unclear. Germline CDR1 SGDLS, CDR2 YYNGEE. The CDR3 length is 16 residues. Trimming shortened V by 0 bases and J by 0 bases, and 10 bases separated the two germline ends. This chain's CDR3 is CASSVGRRNSGNTIYF. Written as DNA, the CDR3 is TGTGCCAGCAGCGTAGGGAGGCGGAACTCTGGAAACACCATATATTTT.